This TCR beta chain derives from a study of blood T cells in healthy people across ages. A sample-barcoded 5' primer and a J-beta primer mix were used in a second PCR of roughly 6 to 12 cycles. TCRdb re-analysed the 5' RACE reads in MiXCR, keeping a single row per CDR3 protein. The data hold 1 million to 1.2 million distinct CDR3 sequences, with about two fifths observed a single time. Sequencing was done on a sample of blood. The sequence was collected from a man younger than 35 in good health.

The CDR3 is CASSLAGYRTDTQYF. The CDR3 bases are TGTGCCAGCAGCTTAGCAGGGTATCGCACAGATACGCAGTATTTT. V and J are TRBV11-2 and TRBJ2-3, with D perhaps matching TRBD1 (5 bases). V was clipped by 1 base and J by 1 base, with 9 bases between them. Germline V gene sequence: CDR1 SGHAT, CDR2 FQNNGV. The CDR3 is made up of 15 amino acids.